The present TCR beta chain was sequenced within a study of shared clonotypes between healthy human individuals. Overall study findings and caveats: The study sampled only blood, and tissue repertoires likely differ. Compared with memory subsets, naive subsets generally had larger estimated richness.

Each subset's genomic DNA was shared equally among a number of immunoSEQ plates. Sequencing used immunoSEQ multiplex PCR; TCRdb keeps in-frame clones, though not all of them. This table holds a few million clones, less than 95% found once. Details on this clone: Its antigen is undetermined. The sample contains more than one DNA sequence encoding this CDR3.

Trimming shortened V by 0 bases and J by 3 bases, and 6 bases separated the two germline ends. The germline gives CDR1 SGDLS, CDR2 YYNGEE. This CDR3 is built from 14 residues. The V gene is TRBV9, the J gene TRBJ2-2; D is ambiguous. The TCR was taken from a man younger than 35 in good health. Some clones in this sample may be carry-over from other donors' samples. Sequencing input: naive CD4+ T cells from PBMCs. The subset was: CD45RA+ positively selected. The CDR3 nucleotides are TGTGCCAGCAGCGTAGGTGGGGACACCGGGGAGCTGTTTTTT. Amino acid sequence: CASSVGGDTGELFF.